This TCR beta chain was sequenced for a study of T cell clonotyping in hematopoietic cell transplantation listed by TCRdb under 2021. Turning to the overall study: Pretransplant recipient samples were obtained after cytoreduction. A total of 110 to 150 blood samples were gathered in the study from roughly 37 consecutive transplant recipients along with their related donors. Patient recruitment ran from September 2015 to January 2017, and follow-up continued until late 2020 or death.

The immunoSEQ assay, a bias-controlled multiplex PCR with V- and J-specific primers, was used to amplify TCR beta CDR3 regions from genomic DNA. In a second PCR step, the CDR3 amplicons were tagged with a proprietary barcode plus Illumina adapter sequences. CDR3 libraries were sequenced on an Illumina MiSeq instrument. As for the authors' bioinformatics: immunoSEQ Analyzer 3.0 was used for export and quality control, with R Bioconductor and Immunarch used for downstream analyses. Only productive rearrangements within the normalized downsampled data set were used in the calculation of repertoire metrics. In the normalized cohort, a clonotype counted as pathologically expanded if the clonotype was larger than 5 templates. The Inverse Simpson Index served as the measure of repertoire diversity. CMV-specificity analyses were carried out on the non-normalized data set to capture all clonotypes. This immuneACCESS table, as held by TCRdb, lists in-frame sequences with V and J called but not all clones. Of the missing ones, under half trace to an unresolved V gene in checked studies; the others have no known cause. V and J calls and clone size are as listed in that table; D and trimming were resolved from the DNA. The sample table contains some 35,000 clones; only one count was recorded for 85% to 95% of them. 1.5% to 2% of the sample is taken by the ten largest.

As regards this clone: The target of this receptor is not known. No qualities accompany the bases; no much larger clone lies one base away.

The intended sense of this specimen's time point label: recipient sample about 28 days before transplant, after cytoreduction. Blood samples were obtained from recipients approximately 28 days before transplant and at days 30, 100 and 180 after transplant. Using Nuclei Lysis Solution, genomic DNA was extracted from unfractionated peripheral blood mononuclear cells that were either fresh or cryopreserved. Findings and caveats that apply to the study as a whole: Sample size was limited, and cells were not sorted, so CD4 and CD8 repertoire contributions could not be separated. Overlap with donor repertoires was found for only a small fraction of recipient repertoires, with over 97% found to appear de novo at the given depth. Broader TCR repertoire diversity after transplant was predicted by Inverse Simpson Index values from donors and from recipients before transplant. After transplant, TCR diversity in recipients dropped, and pathologically expanded clonotypes increased progressively from day 30 to day 180.

Taken from the germline V gene, the CDR1 and CDR2 loops are SQVTM and ANQGSEA. The CDR3 holds 14 amino acids from the cysteine to the phenylalanine. Kept here is only the CDR3 DNA, which spans 42 bases and is read in frame from base 1. For this chain, trimming is 4 bases at the V end and 0 bases at the J end, and the number of junction bases without a gene match is 2. The clonotype was recovered from a man aged 35-49 years with chronic myeloid leukemia. Some clones in this sample may be carry-over from other donors' samples. Recombination connected TRBV29-1 to TRBJ1-3; 8 bases in between match TRBD1. The sequencing here drew on peripheral blood mononuclear cells, taken before stem cell transplant. The sequenced DNA: TGCAGCGTTGGGACAGGGATCTCTGGAAACACCATATATTTT. The resulting protein is CSVGTGISGNTIYF.